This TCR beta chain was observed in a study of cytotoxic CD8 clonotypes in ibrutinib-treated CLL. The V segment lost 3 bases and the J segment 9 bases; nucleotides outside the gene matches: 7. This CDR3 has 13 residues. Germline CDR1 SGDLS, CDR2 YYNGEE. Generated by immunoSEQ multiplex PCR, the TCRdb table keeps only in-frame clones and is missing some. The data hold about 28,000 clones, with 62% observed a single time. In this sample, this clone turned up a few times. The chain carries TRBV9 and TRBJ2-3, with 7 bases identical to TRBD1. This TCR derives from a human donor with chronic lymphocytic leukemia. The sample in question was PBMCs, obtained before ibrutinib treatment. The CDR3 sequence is CASSGTGERTQYF. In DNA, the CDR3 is TGTGCCAGCAGCGGTACAGGGGAAAGGACGCAGTATTTT.